This TCR beta chain was sequenced during a study of early T cells in non-severe SARS-CoV-2 infection. Via MiXCR, TCRdb re-called the 5' RACE reads, giving one row per CDR3 protein. Of 70,000 to 95,000 distinct CDR3 sequences listed, roughly 14% are singletons. From germline, CDR1 is MNHEY and CDR2 SVGAGI. The CDR3 is 15 amino acids. The ends were cut back, 8 bases at V and 0 bases at J, with 11 bases in the middle. Notes on the study in general: Reliance on VDJdb matching favored anti-spike CD8 responses; private and CD4 specificities were missed.

This clonotype came up many times. The antigen remains undetermined. The receptor's source is an adult who was a healthcare worker with PCR-confirmed SARS-CoV-2 infection or an uninfected control (not recorded which). The V gene is TRBV6-5, the J gene TRBJ1-6; the D is unclear. Sequencing was done on a sample of whole blood. The CDR3 protein is CASGMASSYNSPLHF. Written as DNA, the CDR3 is TGTGCCAGCGGTATGGCGAGCTCCTATAATTCACCCCTCCACTTT.